These 18 T cell receptor beta chains were all obtained from the same sample, sequenced in a study of T-cell reconstitution after alpha-beta-depleted transplantation in children. Molecular barcoding with unique molecular identifiers was used for the TCRbeta library. One entry per CDR3 protein results from TCRdb running MiXCR on the PCR reads. The sample consists of 90,000 to 100,000 distinct CDR3 sequences, 20% to 25% of them appearing once. Material: PBMCs, obtained before TCRalphabeta/CD19-depleted stem cell transplant. Receptors originate from a boy younger than 10 with acute lymphoblastic leukemia, due to receive a stem cell transplant.

V gene TRBV7-2 combines with J gene TRBJ1-1; D is possibly TRBD1 (5 bases). The V and J ends lost 1 base and 0 bases respectively, with 9 bases between them. The CDR3 totals 15 residues. Germline-derived CDR1 and CDR2 are SGHTA and FQGNSA. CDR3 in amino acids: CASSLGGNMNTEAFF. The CDR3, as DNA: TGTGCCAGCAGCTTAGGGGGCAACATGAACACTGAAGCTTTCTTT.

This clonotype was seen only a few times. In DNA, the CDR3 is TGTGCCAGCAGTTCCCCTTCCTACGGGCAGGGTACCGGGGAGCTGTTTTTT. Translated, it gives CASSSPSYGQGTGELFF. The genes are TRBV6-5 and TRBJ2-2; D perhaps matches TRBD1 (5 bases). CDR1 is MNHEY and CDR2 is SVGAGI in the germline V gene. V was clipped by 4 bases and J by 5 bases, with 20 bases between them. The CDR3 sequence is 17 residues long.

This chain links TRBV28 with TRBJ2-7, with no clear D. Germline V gene sequence: CDR1 MDHEN, CDR2 SYDVKM. The CDR3 contains 12 residues. The V end was cut by 7 bases, the J end by 3 bases, with 10 bases between. The DNA for the CDR3 is TGTGCCAGCAACCTAACAGTCTACGAGCAGTACTTC. Its translation: CASNLTVYEQYF.

This clonotype was picked up many times. The rearrangement links TRBV20-1 to TRBJ2-3; D unresolved. The germline V gene encodes CDR1 DFQATT and CDR2 SNEGSKA (reference sequence). CDR3 length equals 12 residues. Trimming shortened V by 3 bases and J by 0 bases, and 4 bases separated the two germline ends. CDR3 DNA: TGCAGTGCTAGCGGGAGCACAGATACGCAGTATTTT. It codes for CSASGSTDTQYF.

The chain uses TRBV7-2 and TRBJ2-5; TRBD1 matches at 7 bases. Germline V gene lookup returns CDR1 SGHTA and CDR2 FQGNSA. V gave up 1 base and J gave up 3 bases; unmatched junction bases: 2. The CDR3 runs to 14 residues. CDR3 amino acids: CASSLGGTEETQYF. The CDR3 DNA follows: TGTGCCAGCAGCTTAGGGGGGACAGAAGAGACCCAGTACTTC.

The chain carries TRBV7-9 and TRBJ2-7; 10 bases align to TRBD1. CDR3 length equals 15 residues. The V segment lost 7 bases and the J segment 5 bases; nucleotides outside the gene matches: 11. CDR1 is SEHNR and CDR2 is FQNEAQ in the germline V gene (reference sequence). As DNA, the CDR3 is TGTGCCAGCACCTTCTGGGACAGGGGCGTTCACGAGCAGTACTTC. Translated: CASTFWDRGVHEQYF. Complete variable domain (other parts from reference TRBV7-9 and TRBJ2-7): DTGVSQNPRHKITKRGQNVTFRCDPISEHNRLYWYRQTLGQGPEFLTYFQNEAQLEKSRLLSDRFSAERPKGSFSTLEIQRTEQGDSAMYLCASTFWDRGVHEQYFGPGTRLTVT.

This chain uses TRBV29-1 with TRBJ2-3; TRBD2 aligns across 9 bases. V dropped 4 bases and J dropped 2; count of bases not matched to a gene: 1. Germline V lookup: CDR1 SQVTM, CDR2 ANQGSEA. This CDR3 has 13 residues. The CDR3 loop is CSVAGLATDTQYF. The CDR3 DNA reads as TGCAGCGTTGCGGGACTAGCCACAGATACGCAGTATTTT.

V is TRBV24-1 and J is TRBJ1-1; TRBD1 matches 8 bases. Per the germline V gene, CDR1 is KGHDR and CDR2 is SFDVKD. V dropped 3 bases and J dropped 11; count of bases not matched to a gene: 4. CDR3 length: 12 amino acids. The chain's CDR3 is CATSDPGTGAFF. CDR3 coding DNA: TGTGCCACCAGTGATCCCGGGACAGGCGCTTTCTTT.

This clonotype was observed a few times. CDR3 nucleotides: TGTGCCAGCAGTTTACCGACTTGGACTAGCCAGACGGAGCAGTTCTTC. This codes for CASSLPTWTSQTEQFF. V is TRBV28 and J is TRBJ2-1, with 8 nucleotides matching TRBD2. Trimming took 2 bases from V and 10 from J; bases not matched to a gene: 13. The CDR3 covers 16 residues. Per germline, CDR1 MDHEN and CDR2 SYDVKM.

This chain connects TRBV7-2 to TRBJ2-3, with D uncertain. The V gene lost 5 bases and the J gene lost 6 bases, with 9 bases spanning the gap. Germline V CDR1 and CDR2: SGHTA, FQGNSA. The CDR3 runs 12 residues. The CDR3 loop reads CASSENGDTQYF. CDR3 DNA sequence: TGTGCCAGCAGCGAAAATGGGGATACGCAGTATTTT.

This clonotype was observed a handful of times. The gene calls are TRBV7-9 and TRBJ2-7, with a weak D call TRBD2 (5 bases). This CDR3 region has 16 residues. The germline CDR1 and CDR2 sequences are SEHNR and FQNEAQ (reference sequence). The V and J ends lost 5 bases and 7 bases respectively, with 24 bases between them. CDR3 protein: CASSPRADSVLGEQYF. The CDR3, as DNA: TGTGCCAGCAGCCCGAGGGCGGATTCCGTCCTAGGGGAGCAGTACTTC. Full variable domain (rest looked up from reference TRBV7-9 and TRBJ2-7): DTGVSQNPRHKITKRGQNVTFRCDPISEHNRLYWYRQTLGQGPEFLTYFQNEAQLEKSRLLSDRFSAERPKGSFSTLEIQRTEQGDSAMYLCASSPRADSVLGEQYFGPGTRLTVT.

V and J are TRBV19 and TRBJ1-1; D not resolved. Germline CDR1 is LNHDA and CDR2 is SQIVND (reference sequence). This CDR3 comprises 12 residues. V was cut by 7 bases and J by 1 base, with 7 bases left in between. The CDR3 region is CASMAGNTEAFF. CDR3 sequence (DNA): TGTGCCAGTATGGCCGGGAACACTGAAGCTTTCTTT.

Many counts were recorded for this clonotype. V usage is TRBV5-1 and J usage is TRBJ2-7; TRBD2 might be the D (6 bases). Germline assignment: CDR1 SGHRS and CDR2 YFSETQ. The CDR3 totals 16 residues. Trimming removed 5 bases from V and 2 bases from J, with 20 bases in between. Here the CDR3 reads CASSSPPGGGAYEQYF. In DNA, the CDR3 is TGCGCCAGCAGTTCCCCCCCAGGCGGAGGGGCCTACGAGCAGTACTTC.

This clonotype was detected a few times. This sequence joins TRBV27 and TRBJ1-1; TRBD1 is a possible D gene (5 bases). CDR3 size: 14 residues. Germline CDR1 is MNHEY and CDR2 is SMNVEV (reference sequence). V was pared by 8 bases and J by 1 base, with 14 bases between. The CDR3 here is CASREGGANTEAFF. For the CDR3, the DNA is TGTGCCAGCCGTGAGGGAGGGGCGAACACTGAAGCTTTCTTT.

This clonotype was observed a few times. The chain couples TRBV15 to TRBJ2-6; D is undetermined. The V and J ends lost 0 bases and 4 bases respectively, with 7 bases between them. Germline CDR1 LNHNV, CDR2 YYDKDF (reference sequence). The CDR3 spans 15 residues. This chain's CDR3 is CATSREAAGANVLTF. CDR3 in DNA: TGTGCCACCAGCAGAGAAGCAGCCGGGGCCAACGTCCTGACTTTC. Complete variable domain (other parts from reference TRBV15 and TRBJ2-6): DAMVIQNPRYQVTQFGKPVTLSCSQTLNHNVMYWYQQKSSQAPKLLFHYYDKDFNNEADTPDNFQSRRPNTSFCFLDIRSPGLGDTAMYLCATSREAAGANVLTFGAGSRLTVL.

The chain links TRBV5-1 to TRBJ1-1; maybe TRBD1 (6 bases). This CDR3 region has 14 residues. V lost 0 bases, J lost 5 bases, and 11 bases lay in between. CDR1 SGHRS and CDR2 YFSETQ come from the germline V gene. The CDR3 loop reads CASSLGQGRTEAFF. In DNA, the CDR3 is TGCGCCAGCAGCTTGGGGCAGGGGAGGACTGAAGCTTTCTTT. Complete variable domain (other parts from reference TRBV5-1 and TRBJ1-1): KAGVTQTPRYLIKTRGQQVTLSCSPISGHRSVSWYQQTPGQGLQFLFEYFSETQRNKGNFPGRFSGRQFSNSRSEMNVSTLELGDSALYLCASSLGQGRTEAFFGQGTRLTVV.

The V call is TRBV5-8, the J call TRBJ1-5; D possibly corresponds to TRBD1 (6 bases). V was cut by 4 bases and J by 5 bases, with 16 bases left in between. Germline V gene sequence: CDR1 SGHTS, CDR2 YDEGEE. The length of the CDR3 is 15 residues. CDR3 coding DNA: TGTGCCAGCAGCCCGCCGGGACAAGAGTATCAGCCCCAGCATTTT. Amino acid sequence: CASSPPGQEYQPQHF.

This chain connects TRBV12-3 or TRBV12-4 to TRBJ1-1, with a possible D match to TRBD1 (5 bases). The CDR3 has 16 amino acids. Trimming cost V 3 bases and J 1 base, with 15 bases left between them. The CDR3 sequence: CASSFQGGHTNTEAFF. CDR3 coding DNA: TGTGCCAGCAGTTTTCAGGGCGGACATACGAACACTGAAGCTTTCTTT.